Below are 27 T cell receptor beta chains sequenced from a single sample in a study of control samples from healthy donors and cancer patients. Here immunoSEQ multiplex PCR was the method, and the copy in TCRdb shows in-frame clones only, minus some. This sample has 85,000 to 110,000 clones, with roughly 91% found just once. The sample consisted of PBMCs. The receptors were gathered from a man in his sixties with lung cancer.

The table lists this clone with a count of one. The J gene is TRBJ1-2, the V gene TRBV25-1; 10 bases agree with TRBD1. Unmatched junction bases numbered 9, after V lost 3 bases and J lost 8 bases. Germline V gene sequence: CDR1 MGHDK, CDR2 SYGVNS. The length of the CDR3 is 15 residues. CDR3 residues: CASSDGPGTGVGYTF. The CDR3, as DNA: TGTGCCAGCAGTGATGGGCCCGGGACAGGGGTGGGCTACACCTTC.

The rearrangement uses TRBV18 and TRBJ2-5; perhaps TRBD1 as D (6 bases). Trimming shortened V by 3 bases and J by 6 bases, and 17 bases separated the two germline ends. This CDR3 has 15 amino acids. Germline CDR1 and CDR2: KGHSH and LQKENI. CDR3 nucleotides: TGTGCCAGCTCACCTTCATTGGGGACACAAAAGACCCAGTACTTC. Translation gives CASSPSLGTQKTQYF.

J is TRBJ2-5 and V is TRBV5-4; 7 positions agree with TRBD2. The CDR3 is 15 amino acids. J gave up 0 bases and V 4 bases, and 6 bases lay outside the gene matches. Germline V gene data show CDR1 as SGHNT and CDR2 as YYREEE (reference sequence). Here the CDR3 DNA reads TGTGCCAGCAGCCTGACTAGCTCGTACCAAGAGACCCAGTACTTC. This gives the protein CASSLTSSYQETQYF.

CDR3 in amino acids: CSVGGGQGTPGELFF. In DNA, the CDR3 is TGCAGCGTTGGAGGTGGACAGGGGACTCCCGGGGAGCTGTTTTTT. The chain has TRBV29-1 and TRBJ2-2, with 9 bases fitting TRBD1. The germline V gene has CDR1 SQVTM and CDR2 ANQGSEA. V gave up 4 bases and J gave up 6 bases; unmatched junction bases: 9. This CDR3 contains 15 residues.

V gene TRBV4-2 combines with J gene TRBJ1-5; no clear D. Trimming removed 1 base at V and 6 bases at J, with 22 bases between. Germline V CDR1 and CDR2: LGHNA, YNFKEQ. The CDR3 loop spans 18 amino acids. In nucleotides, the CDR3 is TGTGCCAGCAGCCAAGTTCAAGCCGCCCCTGGGTATAGTCAGCCCCAGCATTTT. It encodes CASSQVQAAPGYSQPQHF.

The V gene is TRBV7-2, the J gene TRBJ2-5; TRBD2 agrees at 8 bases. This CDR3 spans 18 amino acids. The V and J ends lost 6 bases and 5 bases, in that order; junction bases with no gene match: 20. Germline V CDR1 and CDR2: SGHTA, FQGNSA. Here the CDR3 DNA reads TGTGCCAGCAGGGCGGGCACTAGCGGCGTCTATTTTGCGGAGACCCAGTACTTC. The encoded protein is CASRAGTSGVYFAETQYF.

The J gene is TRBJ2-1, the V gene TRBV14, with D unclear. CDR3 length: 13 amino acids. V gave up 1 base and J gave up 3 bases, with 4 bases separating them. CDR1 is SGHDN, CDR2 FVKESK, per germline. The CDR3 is CASSQGGYNEQFF. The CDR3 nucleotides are TGTGCCAGCAGCCAAGGCGGCTACAATGAGCAGTTCTTC. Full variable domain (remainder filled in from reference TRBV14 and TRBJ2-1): EAGVTQFPSHSVIEKGQTVTLRCDPISGHDNLYWYRRVMGKEIKFLLHFVKESKQDESGMPNNRFLAERTGGTYSTLKVQPAELEDSGVYFCASSQGGYNEQFFGPGTRLTVL.

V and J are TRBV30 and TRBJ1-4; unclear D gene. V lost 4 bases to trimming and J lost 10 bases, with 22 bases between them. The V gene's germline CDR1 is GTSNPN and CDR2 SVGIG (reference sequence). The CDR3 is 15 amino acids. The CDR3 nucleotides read TGTGCCTGGATCGTACAGAGACCGCCGCCGGGAAAACTGTTTTTT. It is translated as CAWIVQRPPPGKLFF.

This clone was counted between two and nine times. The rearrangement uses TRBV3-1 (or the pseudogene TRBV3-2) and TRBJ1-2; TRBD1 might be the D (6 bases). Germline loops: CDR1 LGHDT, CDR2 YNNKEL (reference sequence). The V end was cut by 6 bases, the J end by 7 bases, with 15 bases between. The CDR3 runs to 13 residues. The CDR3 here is CASSDDRSSGYTF. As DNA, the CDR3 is TGTGCCAGCAGTGACGACAGGAGCAGTGGCTACACCTTC.

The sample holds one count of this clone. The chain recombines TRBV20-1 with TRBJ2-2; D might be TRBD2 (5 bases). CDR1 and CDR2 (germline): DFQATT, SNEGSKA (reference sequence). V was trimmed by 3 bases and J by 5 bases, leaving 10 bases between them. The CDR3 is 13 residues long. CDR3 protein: CSASRGLTGELFF. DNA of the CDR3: TGCAGTGCTAGTCGGGGTTTGACCGGGGAGCTGTTTTTT.

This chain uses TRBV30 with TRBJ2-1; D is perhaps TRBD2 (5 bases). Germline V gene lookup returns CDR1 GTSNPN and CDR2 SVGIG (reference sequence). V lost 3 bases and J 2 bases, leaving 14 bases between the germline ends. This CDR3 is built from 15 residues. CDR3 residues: CAWRLSEGPYNEQFF. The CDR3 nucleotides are TGTGCCTGGAGATTATCAGAGGGCCCCTACAATGAGCAGTTCTTC. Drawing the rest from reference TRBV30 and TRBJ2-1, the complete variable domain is SQTIHQWPATLVQPVGSPLSLECTVEGTSNPNLYWYRQAAGRGLQLLFYSVGIGQISSEVPQNLSASRPQDRQFILSSKKLLLSDSGFYLCAWRLSEGPYNEQFFGPGTRLTVL.

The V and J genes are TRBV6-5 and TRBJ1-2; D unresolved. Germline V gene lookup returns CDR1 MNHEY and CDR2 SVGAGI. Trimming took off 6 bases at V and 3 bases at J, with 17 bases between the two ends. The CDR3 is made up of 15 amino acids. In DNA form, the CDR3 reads TGTGCCAGCAGCGTGGCCATCCTCAGAGACTATGGCTACACCTTC. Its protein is CASSVAILRDYGYTF.

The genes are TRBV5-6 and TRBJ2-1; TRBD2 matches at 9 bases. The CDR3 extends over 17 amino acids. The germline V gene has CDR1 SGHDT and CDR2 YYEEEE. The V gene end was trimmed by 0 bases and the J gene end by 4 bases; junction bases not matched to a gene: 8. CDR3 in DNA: TGTGCCAGCAGCTTGGTAGTGGCGGGGGGGCTTTACAATGAGCAGTTCTTC. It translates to CASSLVVAGGLYNEQFF.

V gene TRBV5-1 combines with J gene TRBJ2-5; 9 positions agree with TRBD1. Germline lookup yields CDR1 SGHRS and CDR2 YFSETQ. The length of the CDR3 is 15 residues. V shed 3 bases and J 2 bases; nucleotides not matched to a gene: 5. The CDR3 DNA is TGCGCCAGCAGCTCCAACAGGGGGCTGCAAGAGACCCAGTACTTC. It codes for CASSSNRGLQETQYF.

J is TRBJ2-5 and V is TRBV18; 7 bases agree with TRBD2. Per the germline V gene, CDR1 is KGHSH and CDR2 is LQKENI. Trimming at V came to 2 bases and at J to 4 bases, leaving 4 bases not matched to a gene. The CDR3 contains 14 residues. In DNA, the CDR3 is TGTGCCAGCTCACCAAGATCTAGCGGAGAGACCCAGTACTTC. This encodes CASSPRSSGETQYF.

Here the CDR3 DNA reads TGCAGCCTCCGTGAACAGGGAGACTATGGCTACACCTTC. Protein: CSLREQGDYGYTF. The J gene is TRBJ1-2, the V gene TRBV29-1, with D perhaps matching TRBD1 (6 bases). CDR3 length: 13 residues. CDR1 and CDR2 (germline): SQVTM, ANQGSEA. Deletions cut 8 bases from V and 3 bases from J, with 16 bases between.

In nucleotides, the CDR3 is TGTGCCAGCAGTCTTCAATTTGACAGGGACTATGGCTACACCTTC. Encoded protein: CASSLQFDRDYGYTF. The rearrangement uses TRBV6-5 and TRBJ1-2; the match to TRBD1 covers 7 bases. The CDR3 runs to 15 residues. Trimming took 5 bases from V and 3 from J; bases not matched to a gene: 9. The V gene's germline CDR1 is MNHEY and CDR2 SVGAGI.

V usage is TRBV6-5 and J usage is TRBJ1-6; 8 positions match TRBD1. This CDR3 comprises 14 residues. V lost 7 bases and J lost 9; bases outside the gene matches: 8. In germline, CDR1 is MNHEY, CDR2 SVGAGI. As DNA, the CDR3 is TGTGCCAGCAAACAGGGGGTCCTAAGTTCACCCCTCCACTTT. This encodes CASKQGVLSSPLHF.

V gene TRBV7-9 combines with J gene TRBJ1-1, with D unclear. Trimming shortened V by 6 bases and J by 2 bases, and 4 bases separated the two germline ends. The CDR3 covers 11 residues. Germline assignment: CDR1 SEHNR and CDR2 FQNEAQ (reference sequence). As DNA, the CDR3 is TGTGCCAGCAGGCTTAACACTGAAGCTTTCTTT. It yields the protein CASRLNTEAFF.

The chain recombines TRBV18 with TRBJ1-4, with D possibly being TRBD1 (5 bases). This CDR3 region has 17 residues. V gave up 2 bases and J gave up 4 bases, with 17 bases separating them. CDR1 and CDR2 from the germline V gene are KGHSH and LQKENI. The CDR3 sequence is CASSPSGRGTLNEKLFF. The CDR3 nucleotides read TGTGCCAGCTCACCAAGTGGAAGGGGCACTCTTAATGAAAAACTGTTTTTT.

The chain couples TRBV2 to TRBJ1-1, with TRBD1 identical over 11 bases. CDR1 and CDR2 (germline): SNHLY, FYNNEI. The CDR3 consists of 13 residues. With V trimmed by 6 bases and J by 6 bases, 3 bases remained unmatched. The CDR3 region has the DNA TGTGCCAGCAGGGACAGGGGGCTGGCTGAAGCTTTCTTT. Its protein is CASRDRGLAEAFF.

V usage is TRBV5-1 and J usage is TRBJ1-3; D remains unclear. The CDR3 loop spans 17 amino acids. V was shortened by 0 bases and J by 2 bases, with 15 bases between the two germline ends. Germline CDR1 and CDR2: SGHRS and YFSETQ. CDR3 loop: CASSLAAGRITGNTIYF. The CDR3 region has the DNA TGCGCCAGCAGCTTGGCCGCCGGCAGGATAACTGGAAACACCATATATTTT.

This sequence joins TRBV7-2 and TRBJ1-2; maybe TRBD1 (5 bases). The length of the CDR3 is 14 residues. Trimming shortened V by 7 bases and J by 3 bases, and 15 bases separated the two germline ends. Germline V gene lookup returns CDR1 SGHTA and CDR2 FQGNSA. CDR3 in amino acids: CASTHGGRDYGYTF. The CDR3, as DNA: TGTGCCAGCACCCATGGGGGGAGGGACTATGGCTACACCTTC.

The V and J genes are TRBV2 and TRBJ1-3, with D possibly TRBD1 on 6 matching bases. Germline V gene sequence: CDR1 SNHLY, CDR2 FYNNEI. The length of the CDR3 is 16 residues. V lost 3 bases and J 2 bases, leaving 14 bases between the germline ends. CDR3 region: CASSDAQGSPGNTIYF. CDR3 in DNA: TGTGCCAGCAGTGATGCTCAGGGGTCCCCTGGAAACACCATATATTTT.

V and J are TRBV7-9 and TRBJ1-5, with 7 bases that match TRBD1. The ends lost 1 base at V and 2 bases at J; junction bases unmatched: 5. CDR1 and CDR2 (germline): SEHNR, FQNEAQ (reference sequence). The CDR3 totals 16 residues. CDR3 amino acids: CASSLERGGGNQPQHF. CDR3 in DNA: TGTGCCAGCAGCTTAGAGCGAGGGGGCGGCAATCAGCCCCAGCATTTT.

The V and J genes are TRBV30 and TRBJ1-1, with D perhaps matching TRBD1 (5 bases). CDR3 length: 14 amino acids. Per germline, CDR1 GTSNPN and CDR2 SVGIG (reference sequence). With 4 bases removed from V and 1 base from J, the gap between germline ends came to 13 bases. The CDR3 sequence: CAWTLGRGNTEAFF. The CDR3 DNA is TGTGCCTGGACCCTCGGGAGGGGGAACACTGAAGCTTTCTTT.

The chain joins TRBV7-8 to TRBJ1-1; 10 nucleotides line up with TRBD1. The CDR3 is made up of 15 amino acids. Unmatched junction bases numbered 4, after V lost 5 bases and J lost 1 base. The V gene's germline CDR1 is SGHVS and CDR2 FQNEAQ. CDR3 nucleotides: TGTGCCAGCAGCCCCCGGACAGGGGGGAACACTGAAGCTTTCTTT. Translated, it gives CASSPRTGGNTEAFF.